This is a list of T cell receptor beta chains from one sample in a study of cytomegalovirus exposure and HLA in healthy donors. The protocol was immunoSEQ multiplex PCR, while the TCRdb copy is restricted to in-frame clones and leaves out a portion. This specimen shows under 90,000 clones; the ten leading clones hold roughly 13%. The sequencing sample was made of PBMCs. These receptors all come from a man over 45 in good health and CMV-seropositive. Both conserved end residues are part of each CDR3. Each record gives: D gene, V gene, J gene, CDR3 protein, CDR3 DNA. The D gene is left open where the match is weak.

d_gene: TRBD1; v_gene: TRBV6-4; j_gene: TRBJ2-3; CDR3aa: CASSDSRQGYTDTQYF; CDR3nt: TGTGCCAGCAGTGACTCGCGACAGGGATACACAGATACGCAGTATTTT
d_gene: TRBD2; v_gene: TRBV2; j_gene: TRBJ2-7; CDR3aa: CASSASGTSGSF; CDR3nt: TGTGCCAGCAGCGCTTCCGGGACTAGCGGTAGTTTC
d_gene: NA; v_gene: TRBV5-1; j_gene: TRBJ2-1; CDR3aa: CASNPGGLINEQFF; CDR3nt: TGCGCCAGCAACCCAGGGGGACTGATCAATGAGCAGTTCTTC
d_gene: TRBD2; v_gene: TRBV11-3; j_gene: TRBJ2-5; CDR3aa: CASSLGAAGATGTQYF; CDR3nt: TGTGCCAGCAGCTTAGGAGCAGCGGGGGCTACGGGGACCCAGTACTTC
d_gene: NA; v_gene: TRBV5-4; j_gene: TRBJ2-6; CDR3aa: CASSLRLTGANVLTF; CDR3nt: TGTGCCAGCAGCTTAAGACTAACTGGGGCCAACGTCCTGACTTTC
d_gene: TRBD1; v_gene: TRBV5-1; j_gene: TRBJ1-3; CDR3aa: CASSPRTGAEGTIYF; CDR3nt: TGCGCCAGCAGCCCCCGGACAGGGGCGGAGGGGACCATATATTTT
d_gene: TRBD1; v_gene: TRBV7-2; j_gene: TRBJ1-2; CDR3aa: CASSSGTGGFGYTF; CDR3nt: TGTGCCAGCAGTTCCGGGACAGGGGGCTTTGGCTACACCTTC
d_gene: TRBD1; v_gene: TRBV28; j_gene: TRBJ1-1; CDR3aa: CASSFPGQGRENTEAFF; CDR3nt: TGTGCCAGCAGTTTCCCGGGACAGGGGAGGGAGAACACTGAAGCTTTCTTT
d_gene: NA; v_gene: TRBV6-5; j_gene: TRBJ1-3; CDR3aa: CASNPHREMDTIYF; CDR3nt: TGTGCCAGCAATCCTCACAGGGAGATGGACACCATATATTTT
d_gene: TRBD2; v_gene: TRBV5-1; j_gene: TRBJ2-7; CDR3aa: CASSLSSGRGEQYF; CDR3nt: TGCGCCAGCAGCTTAAGTAGCGGGAGGGGAGAGCAGTACTTC
d_gene: NA; v_gene: TRBV28; j_gene: TRBJ1-2; CDR3aa: CASSLGQSDYGYTF; CDR3nt: TGTGCCAGCAGTTTAGGACAGTCTGACTATGGCTACACCTTC
d_gene: NA; v_gene: TRBV6-6; j_gene: TRBJ2-7; CDR3aa: CASTHRRADSYEQYF; CDR3nt: TGTGCCAGCACCCATAGGCGGGCCGACTCCTACGAGCAGTACTTC
d_gene: TRBD1; v_gene: TRBV2; j_gene: TRBJ1-2; CDR3aa: CASFRTGSYGYTF; CDR3nt: TGTGCCAGCTTCCGGACAGGAAGCTATGGCTACACCTTC
d_gene: NA; v_gene: TRBV29-1; j_gene: TRBJ2-5; CDR3aa: CSAKDPGVETQYF; CDR3nt: TGCAGCGCCAAAGACCCGGGGGTAGAGACCCAGTACTTC
d_gene: TRBD2; v_gene: TRBV14; j_gene: TRBJ2-4; CDR3aa: CASSPGLAVNIQYF; CDR3nt: TGTGCCAGCAGCCCGGGACTAGCGGTAAACATTCAGTACTTC
d_gene: NA; v_gene: TRBV6-6; j_gene: TRBJ2-5; CDR3aa: CASSYSVGTLQETQYF; CDR3nt: TGTGCCAGCAGTTACTCTGTTGGGACTCTCCAAGAGACCCAGTACTTC
d_gene: NA; v_gene: TRBV7-8; j_gene: TRBJ1-6; CDR3aa: CASSYYNSPLHF; CDR3nt: TGTGCCAGCTCGTACTATAATTCACCCCTCCACTTT
d_gene: NA; v_gene: TRBV7-2; j_gene: TRBJ1-2; CDR3aa: CASSVQTNYGYTF; CDR3nt: TGTGCCAGCAGCGTACAGACTAACTATGGCTACACCTTC
d_gene: NA; v_gene: TRBV7-9; j_gene: TRBJ1-1; CDR3aa: CASSLETAFTEAFF; CDR3nt: TGTGCCAGCAGCTTAGAAACAGCTTTCACTGAAGCTTTCTTT
d_gene: NA; v_gene: TRBV4-2; j_gene: TRBJ2-7; CDR3aa: CASSQTPFGALLYEQYF; CDR3nt: TGTGCCAGCAGCCAGACCCCTTTTGGGGCCCTTTTGTACGAGCAGTACTTC
d_gene: TRBD1; v_gene: TRBV6-1; j_gene: TRBJ2-5; CDR3aa: CASRGQRQETQYF; CDR3nt: TGTGCCAGCAGGGGACAGAGACAAGAGACCCAGTACTTC
d_gene: NA; v_gene: TRBV6-6; j_gene: TRBJ2-1; CDR3aa: CASSYSRGYEQFF; CDR3nt: TGTGCCAGCAGTTACTCGAGAGGATATGAGCAGTTCTTC
d_gene: TRBD1; v_gene: TRBV5-4; j_gene: TRBJ1-4; CDR3aa: CASSQDRANEKLFF; CDR3nt: TGTGCCAGCAGCCAAGACAGGGCTAATGAAAAACTGTTTTTT
d_gene: NA; v_gene: TRBV6-6; j_gene: TRBJ1-6; CDR3aa: CAPLGGGSPLHF; CDR3nt: TGTGCCCCCCTGGGGGGGGGTTCACCCCTCCACTTT
d_gene: NA; v_gene: TRBV6-1; j_gene: TRBJ1-1; CDR3aa: CASRITEYREAFF; CDR3nt: TGTGCCAGCCGAATTACTGAGTACAGAGAAGCTTTCTTT
d_gene: TRBD2; v_gene: TRBV11-1; j_gene: TRBJ2-5; CDR3aa: CASSSPELAGGRKTQYF; CDR3nt: TGTGCCAGCAGCTCGCCAGAATTAGCGGGGGGGCGAAAGACCCAGTACTTC
d_gene: NA; v_gene: TRBV4-1; j_gene: TRBJ1-5; CDR3aa: CASSQGRGRNQPQHF; CDR3nt: TGCGCCAGCAGCCAAGGGAGGGGACGCAATCAGCCCCAGCATTTT
d_gene: NA; v_gene: TRBV18; j_gene: TRBJ1-4; CDR3aa: CASSLQVRPGANEKLFF; CDR3nt: TGTGCCAGCTCTCTCCAGGTTCGTCCAGGGGCTAATGAAAAACTGTTTTTT
d_gene: NA; v_gene: TRBV29-1; j_gene: TRBJ1-2; CDR3aa: CSVEKGVYGYTF; CDR3nt: TGCAGCGTTGAGAAAGGGGTCTATGGCTACACCTTC
d_gene: NA; v_gene: TRBV7-6; j_gene: TRBJ1-1; CDR3aa: CASSLSSGGLNTEAFF; CDR3nt: TGTGCCAGCAGCTTAAGTAGTGGTGGACTTAACACTGAAGCTTTCTTT
d_gene: TRBD1; v_gene: TRBV27; j_gene: TRBJ1-5; CDR3aa: CASSPRTGGYTVDNQPQHF; CDR3nt: TGTGCCAGCAGTCCTCGGACAGGGGGCTACACGGTGGACAATCAGCCCCAGCATTTT
d_gene: NA; v_gene: TRBV5-6; j_gene: TRBJ2-5; CDR3aa: CASTSLRDEVQETQYF; CDR3nt: TGTGCCAGCACCTCCTTACGGGATGAGGTACAAGAGACCCAGTACTTC
d_gene: NA; v_gene: TRBV7-8; j_gene: TRBJ2-2; CDR3aa: CASSSESGELFF; CDR3nt: TGTGCCAGCAGCTCGGAGTCCGGGGAGCTGTTTTTT
d_gene: NA; v_gene: TRBV5-1; j_gene: TRBJ2-1; CDR3aa: CASSPPPEGESVF; CDR3nt: TGCGCCAGCAGCCCACCCCCCGAGGGGGAATCTGTCTTC
d_gene: NA; v_gene: TRBV15; j_gene: TRBJ1-5; CDR3aa: CATSRDLPGTSNQPQHF; CDR3nt: TGTGCCACCAGCAGAGATCTCCCCGGGACTTCTAATCAGCCCCAGCATTTT